One and the same sample provided the 30 T cell receptor beta chains below, sequenced in a study of a mutant IDH1 vaccine in newly diagnosed glioma. As for time point: week 11, during vaccination. Doses of 300 ug of mutant IDH1 20-mer peptide were given with topical imiquimod. The assay was immunoSEQ multiplex PCR, and TCRdb's table has in-frame clones only and misses some. The table records about 30,000 clones, 75% to 85% of them present only once. Their antigens are not known. The sample here was PBMCs, taken from a glioma patient whose treatment included an IDH1 peptide vaccine. Source of these receptors: a man aged 25-45 years with glioma.

The chain links TRBV29-1 to TRBJ1-4, with D maybe TRBD1 (5 bases). The CDR3 has 13 amino acids. CDR1 and CDR2 (germline): SQVTM, ANQGSEA. V dropped 6 bases and J dropped 6 bases, with 14 bases sitting between them. The CDR3 bases are TGCAGCGTAGCTCAGCCGGGGGATGAAAAACTGTTTTTT. It is translated as CSVAQPGDEKLFF.

The chain joins TRBV6-1 to TRBJ1-3; D not certain. The V gene's germline CDR1 is MNHNS and CDR2 SASEGT. The CDR3 is made up of 15 amino acids. With 3 bases removed from V and 0 bases from J, the gap between germline ends came to 9 bases. CDR3 bases: TGTGCCAGCAGTGACGGGTCTGGCTCTGGAAACACCATATATTTT. This codes for CASSDGSGSGNTIYF.

In its sample, this clone was seen a few times. The chain carries TRBV5-6 and TRBJ2-5, with 12 bases fitting TRBD2. CDR3 length equals 15 residues. Germline V gene sequence: CDR1 SGHDT, CDR2 YYEEEE. Unmatched junction bases numbered 5, after V lost 4 bases and J lost 4 bases. For the CDR3, the DNA is TGTGCCAGCAGCGCGACTAGCGGGAGTGGAGAGACCCAGTACTTC. It is translated as CASSATSGSGETQYF.

The V gene is TRBV30, the J gene TRBJ1-5; 10 nucleotides match TRBD1. Germline V lookup: CDR1 GTSNPN, CDR2 SVGIG (reference sequence). CDR3 length: 14 amino acids. Trimming cost V 2 bases and J 6 bases; bases outside gene matches: 4. The CDR3 nucleotides read TGTGCCTGGAGTCACGGGACAGGGGTTCAGCCCCAGCATTTT. This gives the protein CAWSHGTGVQPQHF.

The chain uses TRBV18 and TRBJ1-5; D call uncertain. Germline CDR1 KGHSH, CDR2 LQKENI. V was clipped by 3 bases and J by 3 bases, with 12 bases between them. The length of the CDR3 is 15 residues. For the CDR3, the DNA is TGTGCCAGCTCACCGGGCCCTCGAACCAATCAGCCCCAGCATTTT. Protein: CASSPGPRTNQPQHF.

V gene TRBV7-8 combines with J gene TRBJ1-5, with 8 bases aligning to TRBD1. V shed 5 bases and J 6 bases; nucleotides not matched to a gene: 9. Germline CDR1 SGHVS, CDR2 FQNEAQ. The CDR3 spans 15 residues. The CDR3 nucleotides read TGTGCCAGCAGCAGAGACAGGGGCGCGGGTCAGCCCCAGCATTTT. It translates to CASSRDRGAGQPQHF.

This clone turned up a few times. V gene TRBV7-9 combines with J gene TRBJ2-7, with D perhaps being TRBD1 or TRBD2 (5 bases each). The CDR3 covers 12 residues. The germline V gene encodes CDR1 SEHNR and CDR2 FQNEAQ (reference sequence). Trimming stripped 5 bases from V and 3 bases from J, with 8 bases between. CDR3 DNA: TGTGCCAGCAGCCTGGGGGACTACGAGCAGTACTTC. Translating gives CASSLGDYEQYF.

This clone has only one observation. The chain has TRBV5-1 and TRBJ2-2, with 7 bases matching TRBD1. Looked up from germline, CDR1 is SGHRS and CDR2 is YFSETQ. This CDR3 has 16 residues. Losses at the gene ends were 5 bases for V and 6 bases for J; bases not matched to a gene: 13. CDR3 sequence: CASSYSRDSAAGELFF. The CDR3 region has the DNA TGCGCCAGCAGTTATTCTCGGGACAGTGCCGCCGGGGAGCTGTTTTTT.

This chain joins TRBV28 and TRBJ1-5; D remains unclear. The CDR3 consists of 14 residues. V lost 7 bases, J lost 2 bases, and 12 bases lay in between. CDR1 is MDHEN, CDR2 SYDVKM, per germline. The CDR3 DNA sequence: TGTGCCAGCACCCCATCATTGGGCAATCAGCCCCAGCATTTT. Its translation: CASTPSLGNQPQHF.

This clone was detected only once. The V call is TRBV2, the J call TRBJ1-5, with D possibly TRBD1 on 5 matching bases. Germline V gene sequence: CDR1 SNHLY, CDR2 FYNNEI. V was trimmed by 6 bases and J by 5 bases, leaving 17 bases between them. This CDR3 is built from 15 residues. The CDR3 DNA reads TGTGCCAGCAGGGGGACGGTCGTCAGTTATCAGCCCCAGCATTTT. Its translation is CASRGTVVSYQPQHF.

The chain employs TRBV6-6 and TRBJ1-5; the D is unclear. V was trimmed by 0 bases and J by 0 bases, leaving 6 bases between them. Germline CDR1 reads MNHNY; CDR2 reads SVGAGI (reference sequence). The CDR3 totals 15 residues. CDR3 loop: CASSYSTVSNQPQHF. Here the CDR3 DNA reads TGTGCCAGCAGTTACTCGACTGTTAGCAATCAGCCCCAGCATTTT.

The chain joins TRBV25-1 to TRBJ1-3; D unresolved. The ends were cut back, 8 bases at V and 4 bases at J, with 9 bases in the middle. CDR1 is MGHDK and CDR2 is SYGVNS in the germline V gene. This CDR3 has 12 amino acids. The CDR3 is CASGPTGNTIYF. The CDR3 region has the DNA TGTGCCAGCGGCCCAACCGGAAACACCATATATTTT.

The chain employs TRBV9 and TRBJ2-7; weak D call: TRBD1 (5 bases). With 0 bases removed from V and 3 bases from J, the gap between germline ends came to 10 bases. Germline-derived CDR1 and CDR2 are SGDLS and YYNGEE. CDR3 length equals 14 residues. The CDR3 DNA sequence: TGTGCCAGCAGCGTAGGGGGCGGCCACTACGAGCAGTACTTC. This gives the protein CASSVGGGHYEQYF.

The CDR3 sequence: CASSLEGAGYGYTF. The CDR3 DNA is TGTGCCAGCAGCTTAGAGGGGGCGGGCTATGGCTACACCTTC. The genes are TRBV7-2 and TRBJ1-2; 7 bases line up with TRBD1. The CDR3 sequence is 14 residues long. The germline V gene encodes CDR1 SGHTA and CDR2 FQGNSA. The V segment lost 1 base and the J segment 4 bases; nucleotides outside the gene matches: 3.

To note about this clone: Germline and junction disagree at one end, which may indicate a read error. This chain joins TRBV9 and TRBJ2-3; D is tentatively TRBD1 or TRBD2 (5 bases each). From germline, CDR1 is SGDLS and CDR2 YYNGEE. The CDR3 totals 15 residues. CDR3 sequence (DNA): TGTGCCAGCAGCGTAGAGGGCAACGGGGCAGATGCGCAGTATTTT. Its translation: CASSVEGNGADAQYF.

This clone was found a few times. This rearrangement joins TRBV30 to TRBJ1-6; perhaps TRBD1 as D (6 bases). V was pared by 2 bases and J by 0 bases, with 14 bases between. CDR3 size: 17 residues. Germline loops: CDR1 GTSNPN, CDR2 SVGIG (reference sequence). In nucleotides, the CDR3 is TGTGCCTGGAGTACAGGGCTCCCGGGCTCCTATAATTCACCCCTCCACTTT. It translates to CAWSTGLPGSYNSPLHF. The full variable domain, its missing parts supplied by reference TRBV30 and TRBJ1-6, is SQTIHQWPATLVQPVGSPLSLECTVEGTSNPNLYWYRQAAGRGLQLLFYSVGIGQISSEVPQNLSASRPQDRQFILSSKKLLLSDSGFYLCAWSTGLPGSYNSPLHFGNGTRLTVT.

The chain carries TRBV19 and TRBJ2-1; 7 bases are shared with TRBD2. The J segment lost 6 bases and the V segment lost 3 bases, leaving 11 bases of the junction unmatched. Per the germline V gene, CDR1 is LNHDA and CDR2 is SQIVND (reference sequence). This CDR3 region has 16 residues. CDR3 DNA sequence: TGTGCCAGTAGTATGGAATTGTGGGAGGGAATCAATGAGCAGTTCTTC. Residues: CASSMELWEGINEQFF.

The chain is built from TRBV7-2 and TRBJ1-4; no clear D gene. CDR3 size: 11 residues. The germline gives CDR1 SGHTA, CDR2 FQGNSA. V shed 4 bases and J shed 11 bases, with 8 bases lying between them. The CDR3 here is CASSSREKLFF. The CDR3, as DNA: TGTGCCAGCAGCTCCCGGGAGAAACTGTTTTTT.

The gene calls are TRBV2 and TRBJ2-1, with 7 bases fitting TRBD1. The V gene end was trimmed by 3 bases and the J gene end by 6 bases; junction bases not matched to a gene: 20. The CDR3 is made up of 19 amino acids. The germline V gene encodes CDR1 SNHLY and CDR2 FYNNEI. The CDR3: CASSDSPGQHTFGGNEQFF. Written as DNA, the CDR3 is TGTGCCAGCAGTGACTCTCCGGGACAGCATACTTTCGGTGGCAATGAGCAGTTCTTC.

V gene TRBV7-8 combines with J gene TRBJ1-5; TRBD1 agrees at 12 bases. Germline V gene data show CDR1 as SGHVS and CDR2 as FQNEAQ. V lost 7 bases, J lost 2 bases, and 15 bases stayed unmatched. CDR3 size: 19 residues. The CDR3 sequence is CASNPLGGDRGLGNQPQHF. The CDR3, as DNA: TGTGCCAGCAACCCCCTGGGTGGGGACAGGGGGCTCGGCAATCAGCCCCAGCATTTT.

This rearrangement joins TRBV5-4 to TRBJ2-1; D gene ambiguous. CDR1 and CDR2 (germline): SGHNT, YYREEE (reference sequence). Trimming stripped 1 base from V and 9 bases from J, with 17 bases between. This CDR3 contains 15 residues. The CDR3 reads CASSLLSVVNGEQFF. DNA for the CDR3: TGTGCCAGCAGCTTGTTGTCGGTGGTAAATGGTGAGCAGTTCTTC.

The CDR3 DNA reads as TGTGCCAGCAGGAGCGGGACGCAAGGAAACACCATATATTTT. Protein: CASRSGTQGNTIYF. The chain links TRBV6-6 to TRBJ1-3; perhaps TRBD1 as D (5 bases). CDR3 length equals 14 residues. V shed 6 bases and J shed 4 bases, with 13 bases lying between them. Germline V gene sequence: CDR1 MNHNY, CDR2 SVGAGI (reference sequence).

CDR3 protein: CASGEGWDFGTEAFF. The DNA for the CDR3 is TGTGCCAGTGGGGAAGGTTGGGATTTCGGCACTGAAGCTTTCTTT. The rearrangement joins TRBV19 to TRBJ1-1, with no clear D. The V gene's germline CDR1 is LNHDA and CDR2 SQIVND (reference sequence). V lost 8 bases and J lost 4, with 20 bases in between. The CDR3 runs to 15 residues. The variable domain in full, with the rest retrieved from reference TRBV19 and TRBJ1-1, is DGGITQSPKYLFRKEGQNVTLSCEQNLNHDAMYWYRQDPGQGLRLIYYSQIVNDFQKGDIAEGYSVSREKKESFPLTVTSAQKNPTAFYLCASGEGWDFGTEAFFGQGTRLTVV.

This clone was seen a handful of times. The J gene is TRBJ1-1, the V gene TRBV19; D remains ambiguous. The CDR3 is 14 amino acids. Trimming took 7 bases from V and 0 from J, leaving 12 bases between them. Germline CDR1 LNHDA, CDR2 SQIVND (reference sequence). The CDR3 nucleotides are TGTGCCAGTACCCTAGCGATTCTGAACACTGAAGCTTTCTTT. This sequence encodes CASTLAILNTEAFF.

This chain uses TRBV5-1 with TRBJ2-1, with TRBD1 matching over 7 bases. This CDR3 comprises 13 residues. Germline V gene lookup returns CDR1 SGHRS and CDR2 YFSETQ. Trimming removed 4 bases from V and 6 bases from J; junction bases left unmatched: 4. CDR3 in amino acids: CASSTGVGNEQFF. The CDR3 nucleotides are TGCGCCAGCAGCACAGGGGTGGGCAATGAGCAGTTCTTC.

This chain connects TRBV10-1 to TRBJ2-5, with TRBD1 matching 8 bases. From germline, CDR1 is WNHNN and CDR2 SYGVQD (reference sequence). J was trimmed by 7 bases and V by 6 bases; bases with no gene match: 7. The CDR3 spans 13 residues. CDR3 nucleotide sequence: TGCGCCAGCAGCACGGACAGGGTGGGGACCCAGTACTTC. The encoded protein is CASSTDRVGTQYF.

This clone was seen a handful of times. The rearrangement links TRBV7-2 to TRBJ2-2, with D perhaps being TRBD1 or TRBD2 (6 bases each). CDR1 and CDR2 (germline): SGHTA, FQGNSA. This CDR3 spans 15 amino acids. V lost 5 bases, J lost 6 bases, and 16 bases lay in between. The DNA for the CDR3 is TGTGCCAGCAGCCGACGGGGGCACTTATCCGGGGAGCTGTTTTTT. This sequence encodes CASSRRGHLSGELFF.

This chain uses TRBV7-9 with TRBJ2-1; 7 bases match TRBD1. Germline V lookup: CDR1 SEHNR, CDR2 FQNEAQ (reference sequence). The CDR3 spans 16 residues. The junction had 12 bases not matched to a gene; V was cut back by 5 bases and J by 5 bases. The CDR3 nucleotides are TGTGCCAGCAGCCCGTCCGAGGAGACAGGGAACAATGAGCAGTTCTTC. The encoded protein is CASSPSEETGNNEQFF.

The chain has TRBV7-2 and TRBJ1-1; D uncertain. The CDR3 consists of 12 residues. In germline, CDR1 is SGHTA, CDR2 FQGNSA. Trimming cost V 1 base and J 5 bases, with 5 bases left between them. In DNA, the CDR3 is TGTGCCAGCAGCTTAGAGACAACTGAAGCTTTCTTT. It is translated as CASSLETTEAFF.

By proportion, this clone is medium-sized. The V gene is TRBV18, the J gene TRBJ2-7, with TRBD1 as a possible D gene (6 bases). This CDR3 has 14 residues. Trimming stripped 1 base from V and 3 bases from J, with 10 bases between. CDR1 KGHSH and CDR2 LQKENI come from the germline V gene. As DNA, the CDR3 is TGTGCCAGCTCACCACAACAGGGCTACTACGAGCAGTACTTC. Translation: CASSPQQGYYEQYF.